The subject of this entry is one T cell receptor (beta chain). This clonotype was found many times. Its antigen has not been determined. One base away there is no much larger clone; base qualities are not given. Spanning cysteine to phenylalanine, the CDR3 consists of 13 amino acids. Of all the DNA, just the CDR3 is kept, 39 bases in frame from base 1. The trim is 3 bases for V and 5 bases for J, with a gap of 13 bases between the germline ends. Sequences SQVTM (CDR1) and ANQGSEA (CDR2) are obtained from the germline V gene. This specimen's time point label, per the study, means: sample taken at primary tumor resection. Samples were obtained from 70 to 85 patients with early-stage, untreated non-small cell lung cancer from the lung TRACERx cohort. Without any cell sorting, TCR sequencing was performed on whole RNA extracted either from tumor and nontumor lung tissue or from cryopreserved PBMC samples. Only patients for whom sufficient RNA was available from at least two tumor regions were selected for TCR sequencing. A lung pathologist reviewed the tumor and adjacent nontumor lung specimens before the specimens were selected.

The entry originates in a study of spatial heterogeneity in lung cancer (dated by TCRdb to between 2018 and 2020). With regard to the full study: More beta-chain than alpha-chain transcripts were consistently detected, likely reflecting higher beta-chain transcript abundance. In the raw uncorrected reads, each unique combination of TCR and UMI appeared more than ten times on average. TCR repertoire features were related to nonsynonymous mutation counts determined by whole-exome sequencing of tumor tissue. Both alpha and beta chains were TCR-sequenced in hundreds of tumor regions, approximately 68 matched nontumor lung samples and 56 PBMC samples obtained at surgery. In tumor regions, TCR transcript counts showed a strong correlation with a T cell transcriptional module score from matched bulk RNA-seq. TCR alpha and beta repertoires were quantitatively compared across multiple tumor regions, matched nontumor lung and blood in non-small cell lung cancer.

General study outcomes and caveats: Counts of ubiquitous and regional expanded TCRs were found to correlate with counts of ubiquitous and regional nonsynonymous mutations, respectively. The tumor nonsynonymous mutation count correlated with the number of expanded alpha and beta TCRs within the tumor. TCR-seq coverage of tumor T cells was estimated to be only 7% to 7.5% for alpha chains and 13% for beta chains. Confirming at a functional level the hypothesis that regional TCRs recognize regional mutations was considered to require additional single-cell paired TCR alpha and beta sequencing.

Library method: 5' RACE. These reads were obtained on a NextSeq 500. To allow correction of PCR and sequencing errors, the TCR library protocol tagged every TCR cDNA molecule with a unique molecular identifier. Regarding the original processing steps: Decombinator tools were used for TCR identification, UMI-based error correction and CDR3 extraction. Expanded TCRs were defined as those above a frequency of 2 per 1,000, corresponding to the top 1% of the tumor frequency distribution. Expanded tumor TCRs were classed as regional if statistically deemed absent (corrected P<0.05) from at least one tumor region, otherwise ubiquitous. Rényi diversity was computed with the R vegan package after subsampling each repertoire 100 times to 5,000 TCRs. To build CDR3 similarity networks, amino acid triplet string-kernel similarity was used, and CDR3s were connected when their pairwise similarity was above 0.82. In-frame beta chains were kept once TCRdb had trimmed the public reads at Q25 with fastp and called clones with MiXCR. Entries are consolidated by CDR3 protein sequence, retaining the most common genes and DNA. The V and J calls, along with clone size, are taken from TCRdb and not from the paper's own processing. This sample holds 12,000 or so distinct CDR3 sequences; approximately 14% were observed only once. Around 16% of the sample comes from the top ten.

The TCR comes from a male donor with early-stage non-small cell lung cancer. Here the chain combines TRBV29-1 and TRBJ2-5, with TRBD2 tentatively as D gene (7 bases match). The source was lung tumor tissue, collected at surgery. The DNA sequence is TGCAGCGTTGATCGCGGGGGCCGGGAGACCCAGTACTTC. It translates to CSVDRGGRETQYF. With all but the CDR3 taken from the reference TRBV29-1 and TRBJ2-5 genes, the full variable domain is: SAVISQKPSRDICQRGTSLTIQCQVDSQVTMMFWYRQQPGQSLTLIATANQGSEATYESGFVIDKFPISRPNLTFSTLTVSNMSPEDSSIYLCSVDRGGRETQYFGPGTRLLVL.